These 10 T cell receptor beta chains share one sample of origin, sequenced in a study of blood T cell repertoires in COVID-19. Only in-frame clones appear in the TCRdb table, and some are missing; sequencing was by immunoSEQ multiplex PCR. In the table there are a few hundred thousand clones, 70% to 90% of which are singletons. The sample taken for sequencing was peripheral blood. Receptors were obtained from a man aged 45-65 years who had recovered from COVID-19.

This sequence joins TRBV5-1 and TRBJ1-4; TRBD1 agrees at 9 bases. Germline V gene lookup returns CDR1 SGHRS and CDR2 YFSETQ. V was clipped by 4 bases and J by 2 bases; unmatched bases: 9. The CDR3 is made up of 17 amino acids. The CDR3 spells CASSPQTGQGTNEKLFF. CDR3 sequence (DNA): TGCGCCAGCAGCCCCCAGACCGGACAGGGGACTAATGAAAAACTGTTTTTT.

This clone was detected a few times. This chain links TRBV18 with TRBJ1-4; D possibly corresponds to TRBD1 (6 bases). Germline values: CDR1 KGHSH, CDR2 LQKENI. CDR3 length: 17 residues. V shed 0 bases and J shed 5 bases, with 16 bases lying between them. In DNA form, the CDR3 reads TGTGCCAGCTCACCACCCGGCAGGGGAGGGTCAAATGAAAAACTGTTTTTT. This sequence encodes CASSPPGRGGSNEKLFF.

The V gene is TRBV28, the J gene TRBJ2-6, with a possible D match to TRBD2 (5 bases). This CDR3 comprises 16 residues. CDR1 and CDR2 (germline): MDHEN, SYDVKM. V was trimmed by 3 bases and J by 2 bases, leaving 11 bases between them. CDR3: CASSLSLGAGANVLTF. The CDR3 DNA follows: TGTGCCAGCAGTTTGTCCCTCGGGGCTGGGGCCAACGTCCTGACTTTC.

The chain has TRBV2 and TRBJ2-7; tentatively, D is TRBD1 (5 bases). Trimming removed 4 bases from V and 2 bases from J, with 15 bases in between. Germline V gene lookup returns CDR1 SNHLY and CDR2 FYNNEI. This CDR3 has 15 amino acids. CDR3 in amino acids: CASSGGGALTYEQYF. DNA of the CDR3: TGTGCCAGCAGTGGTGGTGGGGCCCTAACCTACGAGCAGTACTTC.

This chain connects TRBV19 to TRBJ1-5; 8 nucleotides line up with TRBD1. CDR3 length equals 14 residues. V gave up 4 bases and J gave up 5 bases; unmatched junction bases: 4. CDR1 and CDR2 from the germline V gene are LNHDA and SQIVND (reference sequence). The DNA of the CDR3 is TGTGCCAGTAGTAACGGACAGGGATATCAGCCCCAGCATTTT. It translates to CASSNGQGYQPQHF.

V and J are TRBV18 and TRBJ2-1; tentatively, D is TRBD1 (5 bases). CDR3 length equals 15 residues. V dropped 3 bases and J dropped 5 bases, with 14 bases sitting between them. Germline V lookup: CDR1 KGHSH, CDR2 LQKENI. This chain's CDR3 is CASSPQGRQNNEQFF. The CDR3 coding sequence is TGTGCCAGCTCACCCCAGGGCAGGCAAAACAATGAGCAGTTCTTC.

This clone was picked up one time. This sequence joins TRBV28 and TRBJ2-5; no clear D. The CDR3 is 13 amino acids. CDR1 is MDHEN, CDR2 SYDVKM, per germline. Trimming stripped 5 bases from V and 0 bases from J, with 7 bases between. The CDR3 loop is CASSPTHQETQYF. The CDR3, as DNA: TGTGCCAGCAGTCCGACACACCAAGAGACCCAGTACTTC. Full variable domain (outside the CDR3, taken from reference TRBV28 and TRBJ2-5): DVKVTQSSRYLVKRTGEKVFLECVQDMDHENMFWYRQDPGLGLRLIYFSYDVKMKEKGDIPEGYSVSREKKERFSLILESASTNQTSMYLCASSPTHQETQYFGPGTRLLVL.

The CDR3 region is CASRPGIYEQYF. The CDR3 nucleotides are TGTGCCAGCAGGCCAGGGATCTACGAGCAGTACTTC. V gene TRBV2 combines with J gene TRBJ2-7; weak D call: TRBD1 (5 bases). V was pared by 6 bases and J by 3 bases, with 9 bases between. The germline CDR1 and CDR2 sequences are SNHLY and FYNNEI. The CDR3 loop spans 12 amino acids.

This clone showed up just once. The V and J genes are TRBV14 and TRBJ2-2; maybe TRBD2 (7 bases). This CDR3 comprises 17 residues. Trimming cost V 4 bases and J 7 bases, with 22 bases left between them. Germline-derived CDR1 and CDR2 are SGHDN and FVKESK. This CDR3 is CASSPPDGGGAVGELFF. The CDR3 DNA reads as TGTGCCAGCAGCCCACCCGATGGTGGGGGGGCGGTCGGGGAGCTGTTTTTT.

The V gene is TRBV7-9, the J gene TRBJ2-3, with no clear D. V lost 0 bases to trimming and J lost 3 bases, with 4 bases between them. Germline values: CDR1 SEHNR, CDR2 FQNEAQ (reference sequence). The length of the CDR3 is 13 residues. The CDR3 DNA reads as TGTGCCAGCAGCTTAGCGCAGACAGATACGCAGTATTTT. Its protein product is CASSLAQTDTQYF.